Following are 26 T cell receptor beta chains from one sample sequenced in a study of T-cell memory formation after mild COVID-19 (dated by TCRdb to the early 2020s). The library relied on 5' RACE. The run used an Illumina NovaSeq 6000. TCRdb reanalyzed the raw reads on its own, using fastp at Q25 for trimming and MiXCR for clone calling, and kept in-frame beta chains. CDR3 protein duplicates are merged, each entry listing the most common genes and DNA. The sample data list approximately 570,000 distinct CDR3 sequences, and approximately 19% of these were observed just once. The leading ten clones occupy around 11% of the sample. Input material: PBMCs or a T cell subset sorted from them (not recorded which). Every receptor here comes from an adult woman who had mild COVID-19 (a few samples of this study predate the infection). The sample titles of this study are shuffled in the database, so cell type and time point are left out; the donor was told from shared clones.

CDR3 in DNA: TGCAGCGTTGAAGATCCAGGGTACTCCTACGAGCAGTACTTC. Its translation: CSVEDPGYSYEQYF. The chain is built from TRBV29-1 and TRBJ2-7; possibly TRBD1 for D (5 bases). Germline loops: CDR1 SQVTM, CDR2 ANQGSEA. V was cut by 0 bases and J by 0 bases, with 9 bases left in between. The CDR3 runs to 14 residues.

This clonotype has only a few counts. The DNA of the CDR3 is TGTGCCACCAGTTGGGGGAAGGGGGAGACCCAGTACTTC. This sequence encodes CATSWGKGETQYF. V and J are TRBV24-1 and TRBJ2-5, with D perhaps being TRBD1 or TRBD2 (5 bases each). The CDR3 contains 13 residues. Between the trimmed V and J ends, which lost 6 bases and 5 bases, there was a span of 12 bases. Per the germline V gene, CDR1 is KGHDR and CDR2 is SFDVKD.

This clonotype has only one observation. The CDR3 nucleotides are TGTGCCACCAGCAGAGGGTCACCGGGGGACCCCACAGATACGCAGTATTTT. Protein sequence: CATSRGSPGDPTDTQYF. V is TRBV15 and J is TRBJ2-3, with D maybe TRBD2 (6 bases). This CDR3 region has 17 residues. Trimming shortened V by 1 base and J by 2 bases, and 16 bases separated the two germline ends. Germline CDR1 and CDR2: LNHNV and YYDKDF (reference sequence). The entire variable domain, with the rest obtained from reference TRBV15 and TRBJ2-3, is as follows: DAMVIQNPRYQVTQFGKPVTLSCSQTLNHNVMYWYQQKSSQAPKLLFHYYDKDFNNEADTPDNFQSRRPNTSFCFLDIRSPGLGDTAMYLCATSRGSPGDPTDTQYFGPGTRLTVL.

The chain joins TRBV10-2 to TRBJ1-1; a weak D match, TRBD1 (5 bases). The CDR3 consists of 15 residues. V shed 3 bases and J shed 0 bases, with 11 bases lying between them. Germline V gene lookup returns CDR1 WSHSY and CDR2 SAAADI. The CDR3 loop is CASSDQGDLNTEAFF. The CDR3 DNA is TGCGCCAGCAGTGACCAAGGGGATTTGAACACTGAAGCTTTCTTT.

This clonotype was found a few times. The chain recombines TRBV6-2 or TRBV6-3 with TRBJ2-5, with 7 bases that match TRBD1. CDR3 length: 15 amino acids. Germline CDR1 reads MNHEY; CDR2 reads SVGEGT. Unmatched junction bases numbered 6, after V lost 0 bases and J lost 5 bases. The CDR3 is CASSYSRTGSETQYF. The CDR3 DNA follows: TGTGCCAGCAGTTACTCGAGGACAGGTTCGGAGACCCAGTACTTC.

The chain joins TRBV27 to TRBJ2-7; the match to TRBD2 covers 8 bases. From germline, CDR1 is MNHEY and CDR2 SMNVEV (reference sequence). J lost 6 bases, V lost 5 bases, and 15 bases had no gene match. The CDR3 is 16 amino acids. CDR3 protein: CASSLGGSGTLGEQYF. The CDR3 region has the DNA TGTGCCAGCAGTCTGGGGGGTAGCGGGACACTTGGCGAGCAGTACTTC.

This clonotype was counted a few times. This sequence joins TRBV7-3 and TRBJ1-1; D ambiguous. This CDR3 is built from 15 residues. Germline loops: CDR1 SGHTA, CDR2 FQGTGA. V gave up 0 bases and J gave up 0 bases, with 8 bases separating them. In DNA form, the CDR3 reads TGTGCCAGCAGCTTAACGAACGGCCTGAACACTGAAGCTTTCTTT. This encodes CASSLTNGLNTEAFF.

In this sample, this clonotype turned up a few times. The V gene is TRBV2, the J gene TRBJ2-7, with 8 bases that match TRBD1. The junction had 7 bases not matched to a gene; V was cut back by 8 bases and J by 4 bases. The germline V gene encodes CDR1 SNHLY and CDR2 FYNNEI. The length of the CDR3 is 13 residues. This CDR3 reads CASEDRVVYEQYF. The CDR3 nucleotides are TGTGCCAGCGAGGACAGGGTGGTGTACGAGCAGTACTTC.

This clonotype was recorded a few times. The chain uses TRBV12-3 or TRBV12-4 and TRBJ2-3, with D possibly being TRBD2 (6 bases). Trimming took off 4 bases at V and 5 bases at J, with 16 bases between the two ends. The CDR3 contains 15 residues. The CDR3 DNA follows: TGTGCCAGCAGTTCTCAGCAAATCGGGGGAGATACGCAGTATTTT. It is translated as CASSSQQIGGDTQYF.

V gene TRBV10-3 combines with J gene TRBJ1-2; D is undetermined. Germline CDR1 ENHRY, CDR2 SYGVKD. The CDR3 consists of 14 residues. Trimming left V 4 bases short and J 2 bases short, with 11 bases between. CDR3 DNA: TGTGCCATCAGTGTAGAACTCGGGAACTATGGCTACACCTTC. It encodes CAISVELGNYGYTF.

CDR3 sequence reads: CASSYVGRAKNEQYF. CDR3 coding DNA: TGTGCCAGCAGTTACGTCGGCAGGGCAAAGAACGAGCAGTACTTC. The chain couples TRBV6-2 or TRBV6-3 to TRBJ2-7, with D perhaps matching TRBD1 (5 bases). CDR3 length equals 15 residues. The V gene's germline CDR1 is MNHEY and CDR2 SVGEGT. Deletions cut 2 bases from V and 5 bases from J, with 16 bases between.

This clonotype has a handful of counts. CDR3 nucleotide sequence: TGTGCCAGCAGTAACCAGGGCACCGGGGAGCTGTTTTTT. It translates to CASSNQGTGELFF. This chain joins TRBV14 and TRBJ2-2; a possible D gene is TRBD1 (5 bases). V lost 6 bases, J lost 4 bases, and 9 bases lay in between. Germline loops: CDR1 SGHDN, CDR2 FVKESK. The CDR3 covers 13 residues.

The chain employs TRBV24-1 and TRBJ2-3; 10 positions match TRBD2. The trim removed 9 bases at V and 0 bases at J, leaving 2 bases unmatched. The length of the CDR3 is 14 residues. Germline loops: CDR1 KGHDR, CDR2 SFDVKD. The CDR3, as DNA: TGTGCCACCCATAGCGGGAGGAGCACAGATACGCAGTATTTT. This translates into CATHSGRSTDTQYF.

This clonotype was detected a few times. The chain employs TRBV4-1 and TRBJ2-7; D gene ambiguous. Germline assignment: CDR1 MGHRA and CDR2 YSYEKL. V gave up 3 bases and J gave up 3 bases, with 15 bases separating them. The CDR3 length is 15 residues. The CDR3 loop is CASSHAGSFVYEQYF. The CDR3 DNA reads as TGCGCCAGCAGCCATGCAGGTTCTTTTGTCTACGAGCAGTACTTC.

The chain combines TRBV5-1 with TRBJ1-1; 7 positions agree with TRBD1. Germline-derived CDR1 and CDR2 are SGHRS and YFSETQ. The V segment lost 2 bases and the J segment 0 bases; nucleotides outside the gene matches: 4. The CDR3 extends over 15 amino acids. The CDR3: CASSLWTGLNTEAFF. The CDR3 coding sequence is TGCGCCAGCAGCTTATGGACAGGCTTGAACACTGAAGCTTTCTTT.

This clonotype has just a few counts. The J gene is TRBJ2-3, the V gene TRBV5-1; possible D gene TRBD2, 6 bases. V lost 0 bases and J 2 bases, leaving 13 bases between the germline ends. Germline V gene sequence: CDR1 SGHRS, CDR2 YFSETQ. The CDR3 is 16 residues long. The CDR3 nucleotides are TGCGCCAGCAGCTTGGGGAGGGGAGCCCCCACAGATACGCAGTATTTT. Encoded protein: CASSLGRGAPTDTQYF.

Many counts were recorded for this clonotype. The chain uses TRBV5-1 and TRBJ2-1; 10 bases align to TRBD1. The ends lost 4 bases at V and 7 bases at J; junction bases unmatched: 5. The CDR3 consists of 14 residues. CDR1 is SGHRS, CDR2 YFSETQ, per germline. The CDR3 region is CASSPGQGWNEQFF. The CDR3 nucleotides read TGCGCCAGCAGCCCGGGACAGGGGTGGAATGAGCAGTTCTTC.

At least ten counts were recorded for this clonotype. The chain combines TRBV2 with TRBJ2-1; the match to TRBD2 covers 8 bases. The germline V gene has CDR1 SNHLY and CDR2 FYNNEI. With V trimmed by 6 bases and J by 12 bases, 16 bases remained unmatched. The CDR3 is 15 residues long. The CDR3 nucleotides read TGTGCCAGCAGCGCGTCCACATATTCGGGGGGGCGGCAGTTCTTC. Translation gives CASSASTYSGGRQFF.

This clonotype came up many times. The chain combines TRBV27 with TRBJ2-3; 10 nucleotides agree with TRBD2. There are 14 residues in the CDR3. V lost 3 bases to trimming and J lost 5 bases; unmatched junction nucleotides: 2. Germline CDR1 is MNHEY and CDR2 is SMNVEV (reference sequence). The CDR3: CASSLASGGDTQYF. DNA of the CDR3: TGTGCCAGCAGTTTGGCTAGCGGGGGAGATACGCAGTATTTT.

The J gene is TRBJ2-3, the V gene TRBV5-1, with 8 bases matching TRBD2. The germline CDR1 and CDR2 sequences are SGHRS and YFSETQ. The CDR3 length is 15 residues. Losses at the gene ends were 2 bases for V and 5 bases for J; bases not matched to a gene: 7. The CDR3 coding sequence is TGCGCCAGCAGCTTAGGAGCGGGAGATCGAGATACGCAGTATTTT. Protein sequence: CASSLGAGDRDTQYF.

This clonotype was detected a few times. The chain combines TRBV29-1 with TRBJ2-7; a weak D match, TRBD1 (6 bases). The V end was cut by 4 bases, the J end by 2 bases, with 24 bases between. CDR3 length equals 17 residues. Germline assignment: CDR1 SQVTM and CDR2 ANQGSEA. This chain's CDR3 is CSVVLATSTGHPYEQYF. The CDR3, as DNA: TGCAGCGTTGTTCTCGCGACGAGCACAGGGCATCCCTACGAGCAGTACTTC.

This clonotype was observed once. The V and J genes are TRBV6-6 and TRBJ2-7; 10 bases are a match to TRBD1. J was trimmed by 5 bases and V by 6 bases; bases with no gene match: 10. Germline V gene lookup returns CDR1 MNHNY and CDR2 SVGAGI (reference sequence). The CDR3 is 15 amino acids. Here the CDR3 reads CASSVRDRGFHEQYF. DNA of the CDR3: TGTGCCAGCAGCGTTCGGGACAGGGGATTCCACGAGCAGTACTTC.

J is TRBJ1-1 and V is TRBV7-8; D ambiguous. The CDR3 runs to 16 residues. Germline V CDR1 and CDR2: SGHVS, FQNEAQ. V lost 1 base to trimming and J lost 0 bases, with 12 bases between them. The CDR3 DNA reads TGTGCCAGCAGCTTAGGGTCAGGTGGAATGAACACTGAAGCTTTCTTT. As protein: CASSLGSGGMNTEAFF.

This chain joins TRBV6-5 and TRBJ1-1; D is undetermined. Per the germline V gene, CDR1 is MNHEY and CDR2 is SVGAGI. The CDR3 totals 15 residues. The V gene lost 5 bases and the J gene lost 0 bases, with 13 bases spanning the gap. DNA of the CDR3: TGTGCCAGCAGTCACAGAAATAGTTTGAACACTGAAGCTTTCTTT. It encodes CASSHRNSLNTEAFF.

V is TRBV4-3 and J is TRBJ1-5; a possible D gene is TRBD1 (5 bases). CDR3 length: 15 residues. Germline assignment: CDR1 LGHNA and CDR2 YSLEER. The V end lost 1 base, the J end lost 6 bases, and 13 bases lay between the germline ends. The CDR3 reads CASSQAIWGSQPQHF. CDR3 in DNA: TGCGCCAGCAGCCAAGCCATATGGGGGAGTCAGCCCCAGCATTTT.

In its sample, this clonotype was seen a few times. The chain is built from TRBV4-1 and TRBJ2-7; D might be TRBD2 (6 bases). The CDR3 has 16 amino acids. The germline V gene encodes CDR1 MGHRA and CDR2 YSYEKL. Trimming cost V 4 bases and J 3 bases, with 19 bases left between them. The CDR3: CASSLSGGLPDYEQYF. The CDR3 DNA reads TGCGCCAGCAGCCTTTCCGGGGGACTTCCTGACTACGAGCAGTACTTC.